The source of this T cell receptor (beta chain) is a study of CD8 T cells in ankylosing spondylitis. Findings and caveats of the study: Peripheral blood samples showed relatively rare disease-linked clones, and these clones were CD8+. The study looked at matched synovial fluid samples from ankylosing spondylitis patients. Disease-linked clones were reported to be significantly enriched there. Some of these motif variants have turned up before, in reports on reactive arthritis synovial fluid and blood.

This clonotype was observed at least ten times. Its antigen is unknown. A quantitative 5'-RACE method, one with molecular barcodes, was used to make TCR beta libraries. TCRdb itself ran the 5' RACE reads through MiXCR, one entry per CDR3 protein. The table shows some 120,000 distinct CDR3 sequences, with 7% occurring only once. This TCR was sampled from a male donor with ankylosing spondylitis or in good health (not recorded which). The sample was blood, either unsorted or a sorted T cell fraction (not recorded which).

DNA of the CDR3: TGCGCCAGCAGCCTGGGCCTGTCAGCGGGGGCGGGCAATGAGCAGTTCTTC. It specifies CASSLGLSAGAGNEQFF. V is TRBV5-1 and J is TRBJ2-1; TRBD2 matches 8 bases. This CDR3 spans 17 amino acids. Losses at the gene ends were 4 bases for V and 6 bases for J; bases not matched to a gene: 15. Per germline, CDR1 SGHRS and CDR2 YFSETQ. Based on the CDR3 plus reference TRBV5-1 and TRBJ2-1, the full variable domain is KAGVTQTPRYLIKTRGQQVTLSCSPISGHRSVSWYQQTPGQGLQFLFEYFSETQRNKGNFPGRFSGRQFSNSRSEMNVSTLELGDSALYLCASSLGLSAGAGNEQFFGPGTRLTVL.